The 2 T cell receptor beta chains below were found in one sample sequenced in a study of blood T cell repertoires in COVID-19. Assay: immunoSEQ multiplex PCR; the TCRdb copy retains only in-frame clones and omits some. Here the sample spans about 260,000 clones, approximately 91% being singletons. Source material: peripheral blood. These receptors all stem from a human donor in a cohort sampled during active COVID-19.

The chain couples TRBV29-1 to TRBJ2-1; D gene ambiguous. Germline lookup yields CDR1 SQVTM and CDR2 ANQGSEA. The CDR3 covers 12 residues. Between the trimmed V and J ends, which lost 1 base and 6 bases, there was a span of 7 bases. This CDR3 is CSVEVLSNEQFF. The CDR3 DNA is TGCAGCGTTGAAGTTCTCAGCAATGAGCAGTTCTTC.

The rearrangement uses TRBV7-8 and TRBJ2-2; 9 nucleotides align to TRBD1. This CDR3 is built from 16 residues. The germline V gene has CDR1 SGHVS and CDR2 FQNEAQ. V gave up 4 bases and J gave up 5 bases; unmatched junction bases: 8. The CDR3 coding sequence is TGTGCCAGCAGCTCCAGGACAGGGGCCTATACCGGGGAGCTGTTTTTT. Its protein is CASSSRTGAYTGELFF.